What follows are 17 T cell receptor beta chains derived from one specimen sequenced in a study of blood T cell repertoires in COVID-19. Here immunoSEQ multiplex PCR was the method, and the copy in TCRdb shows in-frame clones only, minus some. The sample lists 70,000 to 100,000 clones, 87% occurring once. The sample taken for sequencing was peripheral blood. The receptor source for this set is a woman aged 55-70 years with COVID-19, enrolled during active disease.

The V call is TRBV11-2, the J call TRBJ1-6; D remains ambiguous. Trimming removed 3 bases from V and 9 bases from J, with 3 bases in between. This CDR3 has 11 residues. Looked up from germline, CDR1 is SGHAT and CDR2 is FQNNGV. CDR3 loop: CASSFGSPLHF. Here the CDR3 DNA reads TGTGCCAGCAGCTTCGGTTCACCCCTCCACTTT.

The DNA for the CDR3 is TGTGCCAGCAGCGTTGGGACAGGGGTTCACACCGGGGAGCTGTTTTTT. Protein sequence: CASSVGTGVHTGELFF. The chain uses TRBV9 and TRBJ2-2, with 10 bases that match TRBD1. J lost 3 bases, V lost 2 bases, and 4 bases had no gene match. CDR3 size: 16 residues. The germline CDR1 and CDR2 sequences are SGDLS and YYNGEE. Full variable domain (outside the CDR3, taken from reference TRBV9 and TRBJ2-2): DSGVTQTPKHLITATGQRVTLRCSPRSGDLSVYWYQQSLDQGLQFLIQYYNGEERAKGNILERFSAQQFPDLHSELNLSSLELGDSALYFCASSVGTGVHTGELFFGEGSRLTVL.

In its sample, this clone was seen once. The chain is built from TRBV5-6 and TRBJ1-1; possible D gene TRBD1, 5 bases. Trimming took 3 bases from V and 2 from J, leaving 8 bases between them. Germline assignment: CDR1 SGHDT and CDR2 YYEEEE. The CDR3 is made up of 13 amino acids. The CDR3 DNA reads TGTGCCAGCAGCTGGGGCAGAAACACTGAAGCTTTCTTT. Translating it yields CASSWGRNTEAFF.

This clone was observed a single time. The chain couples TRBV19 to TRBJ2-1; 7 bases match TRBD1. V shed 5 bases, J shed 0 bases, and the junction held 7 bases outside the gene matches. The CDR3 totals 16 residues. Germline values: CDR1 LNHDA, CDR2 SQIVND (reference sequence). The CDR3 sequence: CASSSQGPRSYNEQFF. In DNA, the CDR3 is TGTGCCAGTAGTTCACAGGGGCCCCGCTCCTACAATGAGCAGTTCTTC.

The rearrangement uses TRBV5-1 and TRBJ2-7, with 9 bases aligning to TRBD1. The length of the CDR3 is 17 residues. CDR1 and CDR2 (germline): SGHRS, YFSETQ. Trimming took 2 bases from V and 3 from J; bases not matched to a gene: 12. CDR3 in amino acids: CASSLRPPGQGSYEQYF. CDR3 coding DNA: TGCGCCAGCAGCTTACGACCCCCGGGACAGGGCAGCTACGAGCAGTACTTC.

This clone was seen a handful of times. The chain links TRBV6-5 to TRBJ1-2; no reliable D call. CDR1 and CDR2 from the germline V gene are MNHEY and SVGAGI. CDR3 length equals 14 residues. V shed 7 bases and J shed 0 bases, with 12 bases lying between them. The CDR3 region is CASTLTGTNYGYTF. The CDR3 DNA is TGTGCCAGCACCCTTACGGGTACTAACTATGGCTACACCTTC.

CDR3 region: CAWSAALVGGPYNEQFF. CDR3 nucleotides: TGTGCCTGGAGTGCCGCCCTTGTCGGGGGACCTTACAATGAGCAGTTCTTC. The chain is built from TRBV30 and TRBJ2-1; a weak D match, TRBD2 (6 bases). The V and J ends lost 1 base and 4 bases respectively, with 20 bases between them. The CDR3 is made up of 17 amino acids. CDR1 is GTSNPN, CDR2 SVGIG, per germline (reference sequence).

In nucleotides, the CDR3 is TGTGCCAGCTCACCTGGACAACAGGGGGCGGGACAGCCCCAGCATTTT. Translating it yields CASSPGQQGAGQPQHF. The rearrangement uses TRBV18 and TRBJ1-5; 9 bases are shared with TRBD1. Germline trimming cut 3 bases from V and 7 bases from J; bases unmatched to any gene: 10. The CDR3 contains 16 residues. Germline V gives CDR1 KGHSH, CDR2 LQKENI.

CDR3 loop: CASSQDQVLEKLFF. CDR3 bases: TGCGCCAGCAGCCAAGATCAGGTCTTGGAAAAACTGTTTTTT. The chain is built from TRBV4-3 and TRBJ1-4, with no clear D. CDR3 length: 14 amino acids. V shed 0 bases and J shed 8 bases, with 10 bases lying between them. CDR1 LGHNA and CDR2 YSLEER come from the germline V gene.

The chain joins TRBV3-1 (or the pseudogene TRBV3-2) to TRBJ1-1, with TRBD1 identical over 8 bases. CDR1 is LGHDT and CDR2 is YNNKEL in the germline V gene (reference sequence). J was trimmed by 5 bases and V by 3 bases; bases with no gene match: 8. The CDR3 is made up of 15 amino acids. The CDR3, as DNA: TGTGCCAGCAGCCACGACAGGGGATTTGGGACTGAAGCTTTCTTT. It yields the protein CASSHDRGFGTEAFF.

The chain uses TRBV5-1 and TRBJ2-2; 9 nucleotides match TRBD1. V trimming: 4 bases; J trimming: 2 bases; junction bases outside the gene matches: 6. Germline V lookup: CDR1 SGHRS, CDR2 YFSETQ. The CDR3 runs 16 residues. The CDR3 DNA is TGCGCCAGCAGCACTGGGGGACAGGGCAACACCGGGGAGCTGTTTTTT. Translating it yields CASSTGGQGNTGELFF.

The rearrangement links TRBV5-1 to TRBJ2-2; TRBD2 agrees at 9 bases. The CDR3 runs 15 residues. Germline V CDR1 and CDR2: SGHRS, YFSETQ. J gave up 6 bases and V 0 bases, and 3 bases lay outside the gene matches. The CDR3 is CASSLGLAGSGELFF. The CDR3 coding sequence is TGCGCCAGCAGCTTGGGGCTAGCGGGGTCCGGGGAGCTGTTTTTT.

DNA of the CDR3: TGCAGCGTTGAGGAGGGGCGAAACACTGAAGCTTTCTTT. It encodes CSVEEGRNTEAFF. The V call is TRBV29-1, the J call TRBJ1-1, with D perhaps matching TRBD1 (5 bases). The V end was cut by 3 bases, the J end by 2 bases, with 10 bases between. CDR3 size: 13 residues. Germline V gives CDR1 SQVTM, CDR2 ANQGSEA.

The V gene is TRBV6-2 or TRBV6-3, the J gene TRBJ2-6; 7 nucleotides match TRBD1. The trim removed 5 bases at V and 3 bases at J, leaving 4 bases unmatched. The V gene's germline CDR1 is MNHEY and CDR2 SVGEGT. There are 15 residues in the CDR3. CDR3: CASSHRGSGANVLTF. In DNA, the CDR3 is TGTGCCAGCAGTCACAGGGGAAGTGGGGCCAACGTCCTGACTTTC.

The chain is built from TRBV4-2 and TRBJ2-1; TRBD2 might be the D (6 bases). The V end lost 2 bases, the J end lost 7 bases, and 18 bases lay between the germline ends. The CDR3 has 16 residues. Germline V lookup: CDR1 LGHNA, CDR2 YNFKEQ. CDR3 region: CASSQILDTGGNEQFF. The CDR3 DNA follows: TGTGCCAGCAGCCAAATCCTCGACACCGGGGGTAATGAGCAGTTCTTC.

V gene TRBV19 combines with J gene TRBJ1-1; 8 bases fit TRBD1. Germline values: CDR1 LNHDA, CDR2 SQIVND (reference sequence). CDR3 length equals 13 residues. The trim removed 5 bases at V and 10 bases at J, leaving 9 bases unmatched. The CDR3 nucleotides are TGTGCCAGTAGTTACAGGGGGGAGAAGAGAGCTTTCTTT. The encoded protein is CASSYRGEKRAFF. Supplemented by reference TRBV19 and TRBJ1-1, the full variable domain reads DGGITQSPKYLFRKEGQNVTLSCEQNLNHDAMYWYRQDPGQGLRLIYYSQIVNDFQKGDIAEGYSVSREKKESFPLTVTSAQKNPTAFYLCASSYRGEKRAFFGQGTRLTVV.

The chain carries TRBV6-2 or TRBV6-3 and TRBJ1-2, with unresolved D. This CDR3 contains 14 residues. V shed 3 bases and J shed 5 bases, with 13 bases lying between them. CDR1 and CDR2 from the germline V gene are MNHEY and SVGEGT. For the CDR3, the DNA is TGTGCCAGCAGTTATCAGGTTTCTGATTATGGCTACACCTTC. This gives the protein CASSYQVSDYGYTF.